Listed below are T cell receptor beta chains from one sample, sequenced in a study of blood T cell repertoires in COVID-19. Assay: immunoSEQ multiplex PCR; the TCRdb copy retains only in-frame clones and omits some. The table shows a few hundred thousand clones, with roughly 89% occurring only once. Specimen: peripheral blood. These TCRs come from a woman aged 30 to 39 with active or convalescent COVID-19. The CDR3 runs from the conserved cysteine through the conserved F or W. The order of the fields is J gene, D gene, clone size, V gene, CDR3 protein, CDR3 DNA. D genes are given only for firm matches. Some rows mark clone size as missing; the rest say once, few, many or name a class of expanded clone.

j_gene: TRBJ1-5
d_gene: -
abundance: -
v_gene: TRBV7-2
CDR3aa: CASSADGQYNQPQHF
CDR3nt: TGTGCCAGCAGCGCCGACGGACAGTACAATCAGCCCCAGCATTTT

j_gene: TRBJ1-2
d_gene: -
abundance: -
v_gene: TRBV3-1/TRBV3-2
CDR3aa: CASSQDLILNYGYTF
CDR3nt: TGTGCCAGCAGCCAAGATTTGATCCTAAACTATGGCTACACCTTC

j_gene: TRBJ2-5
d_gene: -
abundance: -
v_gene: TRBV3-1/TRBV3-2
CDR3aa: CASSQERRGQETQYF
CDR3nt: TGTGCCAGCAGCCAAGAAAGGCGGGGCCAAGAGACCCAGTACTTC

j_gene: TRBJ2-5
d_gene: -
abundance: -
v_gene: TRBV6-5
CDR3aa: CASRGGETQYF
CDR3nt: TGTGCCAGCAGAGGCGGGGAGACCCAGTACTTC

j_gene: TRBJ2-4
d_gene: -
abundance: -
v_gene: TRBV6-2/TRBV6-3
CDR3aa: CASSFRGLAKNIQYF
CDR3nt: TGTGCCAGCAGTTTTCGCGGGCTAGCCAAAAACATTCAGTACTTC

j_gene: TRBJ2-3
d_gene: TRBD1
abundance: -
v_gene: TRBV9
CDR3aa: CASSVGDRVRDTQYF
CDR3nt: TGTGCCAGCAGCGTAGGCGACAGGGTCCGGGATACGCAGTATTTT

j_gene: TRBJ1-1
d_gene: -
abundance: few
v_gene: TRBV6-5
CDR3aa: CASSHRARLEAFF
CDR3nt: TGTGCCAGCAGTCATCGAGCGAGGCTCGAAGCTTTCTTT

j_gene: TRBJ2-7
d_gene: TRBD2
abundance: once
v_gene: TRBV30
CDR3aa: CAWGNGGAGSYEQYF
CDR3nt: TGTGCCTGGGGTAACGGGGGGGCCGGCTCCTACGAGCAGTACTTC

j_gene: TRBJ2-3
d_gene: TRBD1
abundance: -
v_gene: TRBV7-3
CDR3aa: CASSSPEGARDTQYF
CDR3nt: TGTGCCAGCAGCTCTCCAGAGGGGGCGAGAGATACGCAGTATTTT

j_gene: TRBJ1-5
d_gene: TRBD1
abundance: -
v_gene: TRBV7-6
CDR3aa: CASSLRQGGNQPQHF
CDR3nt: TGTGCCAGCAGCCTAAGACAGGGCGGCAATCAGCCCCAGCATTTT

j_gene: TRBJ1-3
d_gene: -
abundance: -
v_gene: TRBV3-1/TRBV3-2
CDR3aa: CASSQAVGPGNTIYF
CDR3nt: TGTGCCAGCAGCCAAGCGGTCGGTCCTGGAAACACCATATATTTT

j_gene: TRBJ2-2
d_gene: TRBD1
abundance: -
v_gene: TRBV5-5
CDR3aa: CASSRGQGTNTGELFF
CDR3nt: TGTGCCAGCAGCAGGGGACAGGGGACGAACACCGGGGAGCTGTTTTTT

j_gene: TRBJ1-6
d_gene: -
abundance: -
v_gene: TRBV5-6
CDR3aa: CASSWTESPLHF
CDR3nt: TGTGCCAGCAGTTGGACAGAATCACCCCTCCACTTT

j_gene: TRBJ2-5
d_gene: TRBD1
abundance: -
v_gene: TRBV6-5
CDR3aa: CASSQDRMGTQYF
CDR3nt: TGTGCCAGCAGTCAGGACAGGATGGGGACCCAGTACTTC

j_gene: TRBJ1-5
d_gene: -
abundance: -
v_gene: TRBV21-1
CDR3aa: CASSKNWQFNQPQHF
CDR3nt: TGTGCCAGCAGCAAAAATTGGCAGTTCAATCAGCCCCAGCATTTT

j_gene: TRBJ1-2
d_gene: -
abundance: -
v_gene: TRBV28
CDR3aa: CASSPGGGGYTF
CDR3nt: TGTGCCAGCAGCCCCGGGGGGGGTGGCTACACCTTC